Each of the 7 T cell receptor beta chains below was sequenced from the same sample in a study of shared clonotypes between healthy human individuals. TCRdb's copy holds only in-frame clones and misses some; the assay was immunoSEQ multiplex PCR. The table records about 2.4 million clones, approximately 93% of them present only once. Sequenced material: naive CD4+ T cells from PBMCs. Documented subset: CD45RA+ positively selected. The receptors stem from a young man in good health. Some clones in this sample may be carry-over from other donors' samples.

The chain links TRBV5-1 to TRBJ2-1; 7 bases are a match to TRBD2. V lost 4 bases and J lost 2; bases outside the gene matches: 9. The CDR3 has 16 residues. Germline assignment: CDR1 SGHRS and CDR2 YFSETQ. In DNA, the CDR3 is TGCGCCAGCAGCACGGTGGCTAGCGGAACCTACAATGAGCAGTTCTTC. Protein: CASSTVASGTYNEQFF.

The chain joins TRBV2 to TRBJ2-5; possible D gene TRBD1, 6 bases. The CDR3 has 14 residues. Germline assignment: CDR1 SNHLY and CDR2 FYNNEI. V lost 2 bases and J 9 bases, leaving 16 bases between the germline ends. CDR3 sequence (DNA): TGTGCCAGCAGTGAACTTGGGGACATCAGGGCCCAGTACTTC. It yields the protein CASSELGDIRAQYF.

In this sample, this clone turned up once. The chain couples TRBV2 to TRBJ1-2; the D is unclear. Trimming took off 11 bases at V and 0 bases at J, with 13 bases between the two ends. Germline-derived CDR1 and CDR2 are SNHLY and FYNNEI. CDR3 length equals 13 residues. The CDR3 DNA sequence: TGTGCCGGACGGGCCGTTACTAACTATGGCTACACCTTC. It codes for CAGRAVTNYGYTF.

A single count supports this clone. The rearrangement uses TRBV5-4 and TRBJ2-5; a weak D match, TRBD1 (5 bases). The CDR3 consists of 15 residues. In germline, CDR1 is SGHNT, CDR2 YYREEE (reference sequence). V lost 4 bases to trimming and J lost 5 bases, with 18 bases between them. The chain's CDR3 is CASSPSQVDSETQYF. The CDR3 DNA reads TGTGCCAGCAGCCCGAGTCAGGTTGACAGCGAGACCCAGTACTTC.

The V and J genes are TRBV7-2 and TRBJ2-1, with unresolved D. The CDR3 has 11 residues. Germline assignment: CDR1 SGHTA and CDR2 FQGNSA. V gave up 8 bases and J gave up 7 bases, with 9 bases separating them. The CDR3 nucleotides read TGTGCCAGCCGCGAGTTGAATGAGCAGTTCTTC. Its protein product is CASRELNEQFF.

V usage is TRBV6-5 and J usage is TRBJ1-4, with 7 bases aligning to TRBD1. The CDR3 spans 14 residues. The germline V gene encodes CDR1 MNHEY and CDR2 SVGAGI. The trim removed 5 bases at V and 5 bases at J, leaving 5 bases unmatched. CDR3 nucleotide sequence: TGTGCCAGCAGTAAGGGGGCCCTCAATGAAAAACTGTTTTTT. This gives the protein CASSKGALNEKLFF.

This clone appeared a few times. This specimen includes other DNA sequences encoding the same CDR3. The V gene is TRBV5-1, the J gene TRBJ1-1; TRBD1 is a possible D gene (6 bases). Deletions cut 1 base from V and 0 bases from J, with 7 bases between. This CDR3 has 14 amino acids. Germline lookup yields CDR1 SGHRS and CDR2 YFSETQ. CDR3 DNA sequence: TGCGCCAGCAGCTTGACAGGGCTGAACACTGAAGCTTTCTTT. Its translation is CASSLTGLNTEAFF.